This TCR beta chain was found in a study of cytomegalovirus exposure and HLA in healthy donors. Regarding the study as a whole: For most subjects, TCR beta sequences were reported to predict HLA-A and HLA-B alleles with accuracy. Presence/absence analyses took donor sequencing depth as roughly uniform.

Details on this clone: The antigen is unknown.

PCR used 60 Vbeta primers and 13 Jbeta primers. Per the authors' pipeline: The authors later counted about 80 million unique TCR beta chains, 8.5 million to 13 million of them shared. Profiling relied on immunoSEQ multiplex PCR, and the TCRdb table lists in-frame clones only, not all of them. V, J and clone size derive from that table, while D and trimming were established from the DNA sequence. The table has 130,000 to 150,000 clones, roughly 68% seen once. Though nominally healthy at sampling, donors likely had unrecorded immune exposures. In germline, CDR1 is MDHEN, CDR2 SYDVKM. With V trimmed by 5 bases and J by 8 bases, 13 bases remained unmatched. CDR3 length equals 16 residues.

V gene TRBV28 combines with J gene TRBJ2-1; 9 bases map to TRBD2. The sequence derives from a man aged 60 to 75 in good health and CMV-seronegative. Sample: PBMCs. CDR3 protein: CASSGGQVAGVHEQFF. In DNA form, the CDR3 reads TGTGCCAGCAGTGGGGGTCAGGTAGCGGGAGTCCATGAGCAGTTCTTC.